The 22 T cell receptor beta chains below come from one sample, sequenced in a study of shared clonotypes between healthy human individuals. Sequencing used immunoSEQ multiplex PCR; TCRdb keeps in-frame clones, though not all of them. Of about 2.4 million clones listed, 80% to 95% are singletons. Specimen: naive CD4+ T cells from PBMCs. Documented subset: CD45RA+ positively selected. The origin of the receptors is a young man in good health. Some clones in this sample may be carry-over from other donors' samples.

The CDR3 here is CASSQANRGAIDTQYF. The CDR3 DNA is TGCGCCAGCAGCCAAGCCAACAGGGGGGCCATAGATACGCAGTATTTT. The chain uses TRBV4-1 and TRBJ2-3; 8 bases align to TRBD1. V dropped 1 base and J dropped 5; count of bases not matched to a gene: 8. This CDR3 is built from 16 residues. The V gene's germline CDR1 is MGHRA and CDR2 YSYEKL.

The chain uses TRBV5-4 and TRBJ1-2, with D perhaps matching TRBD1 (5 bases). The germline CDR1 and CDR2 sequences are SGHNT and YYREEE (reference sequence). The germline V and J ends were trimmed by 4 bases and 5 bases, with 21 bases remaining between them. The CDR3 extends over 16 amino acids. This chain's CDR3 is CASSPAELGGAYGYTF. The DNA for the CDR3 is TGTGCCAGCAGCCCGGCAGAGTTAGGAGGGGCGTATGGCTACACCTTC.

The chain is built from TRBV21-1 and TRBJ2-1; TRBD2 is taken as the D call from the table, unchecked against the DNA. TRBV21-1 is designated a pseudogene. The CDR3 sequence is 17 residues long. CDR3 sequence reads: CASSNFGLAGEINEQFF. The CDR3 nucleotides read TGTGCCAGCAGCAACTTCGGACTAGCGGGAGAAATAAATGAGCAGTTCTTC.

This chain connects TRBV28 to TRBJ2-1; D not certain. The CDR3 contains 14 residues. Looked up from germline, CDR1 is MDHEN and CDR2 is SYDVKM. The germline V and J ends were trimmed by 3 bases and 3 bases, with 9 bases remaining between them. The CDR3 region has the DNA TGTGCCAGCAGTTTTCATGGGGACTACAATGAGCAGTTCTTC. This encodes CASSFHGDYNEQFF.

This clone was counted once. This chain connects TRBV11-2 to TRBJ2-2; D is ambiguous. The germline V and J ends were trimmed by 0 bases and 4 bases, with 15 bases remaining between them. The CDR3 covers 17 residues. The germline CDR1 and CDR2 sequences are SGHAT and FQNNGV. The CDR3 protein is CASSLDIGAPTTGELFF. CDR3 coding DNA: TGTGCCAGCAGCTTAGATATTGGCGCCCCTACCACCGGGGAGCTGTTTTTT.

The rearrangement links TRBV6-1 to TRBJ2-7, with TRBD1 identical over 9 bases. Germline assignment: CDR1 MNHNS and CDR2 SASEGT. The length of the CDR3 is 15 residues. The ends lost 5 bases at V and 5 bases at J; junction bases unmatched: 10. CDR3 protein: CASSRRDREYHEQYF. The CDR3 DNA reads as TGTGCCAGCAGTCGCCGGGACAGGGAATACCACGAGCAGTACTTC.

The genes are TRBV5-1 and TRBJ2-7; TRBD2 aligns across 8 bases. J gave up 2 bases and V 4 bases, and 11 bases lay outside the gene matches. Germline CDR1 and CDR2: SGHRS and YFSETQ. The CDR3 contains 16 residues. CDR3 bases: TGCGCCAGCAGCCCTCTGACTAGCGCGACCACCTACGAGCAGTACTTC. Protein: CASSPLTSATTYEQYF.

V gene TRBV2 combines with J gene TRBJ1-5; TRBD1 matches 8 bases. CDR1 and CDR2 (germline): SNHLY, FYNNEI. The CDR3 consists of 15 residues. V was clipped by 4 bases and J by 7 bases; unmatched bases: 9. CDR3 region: CASSVSWQGAQPQHF. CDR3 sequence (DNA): TGTGCCAGCAGTGTGTCGTGGCAGGGGGCACAGCCCCAGCATTTT. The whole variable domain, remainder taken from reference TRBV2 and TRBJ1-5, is EPEVTQTPSHQVTQMGQEVILRCVPISNHLYFYWYRQILGQKVEFLVSFYNNEISEKSEIFDDQFSVERPDGSNFTLKIRSTKLEDSAMYFCASSVSWQGAQPQHFGDGTRLSIL.

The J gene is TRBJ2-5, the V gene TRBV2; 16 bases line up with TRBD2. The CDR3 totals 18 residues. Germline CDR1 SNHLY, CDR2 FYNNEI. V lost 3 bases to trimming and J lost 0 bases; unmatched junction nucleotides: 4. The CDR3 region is CASSDPGLAGGYQETQYF. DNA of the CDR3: TGTGCCAGCAGTGACCCGGGACTAGCGGGAGGGTACCAAGAGACCCAGTACTTC.

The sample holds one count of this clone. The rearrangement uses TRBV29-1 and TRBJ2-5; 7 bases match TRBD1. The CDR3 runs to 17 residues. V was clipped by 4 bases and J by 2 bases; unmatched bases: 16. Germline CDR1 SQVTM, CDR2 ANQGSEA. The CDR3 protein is CSVVRGQSKRGQETQYF. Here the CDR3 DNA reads TGCAGCGTTGTAAGGGGACAGTCAAAGAGGGGACAAGAGACCCAGTACTTC.

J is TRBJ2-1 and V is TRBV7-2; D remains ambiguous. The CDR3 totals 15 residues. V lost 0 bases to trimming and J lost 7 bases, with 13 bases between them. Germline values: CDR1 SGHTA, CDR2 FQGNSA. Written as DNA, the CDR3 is TGTGCCAGCAGCTTAGCCAACGTCCTTATGAATGAGCAGTTCTTC. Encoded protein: CASSLANVLMNEQFF.

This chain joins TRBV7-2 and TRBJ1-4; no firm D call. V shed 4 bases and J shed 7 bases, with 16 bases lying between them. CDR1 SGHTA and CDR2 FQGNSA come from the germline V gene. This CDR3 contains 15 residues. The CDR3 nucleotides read TGTGCCAGCAGCTCCCCGGGGTTGGGGAGTGAAAAACTGTTTTTT. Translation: CASSSPGLGSEKLFF.

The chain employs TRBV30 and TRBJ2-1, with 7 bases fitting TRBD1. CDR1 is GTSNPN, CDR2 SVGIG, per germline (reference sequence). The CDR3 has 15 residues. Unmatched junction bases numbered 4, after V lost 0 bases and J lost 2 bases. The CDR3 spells CAWSVLGTAYNEQFF. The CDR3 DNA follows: TGTGCCTGGAGTGTACTAGGGACAGCCTACAATGAGCAGTTCTTC.

CDR3 nucleotide sequence: TGTGCCAGCTCACCATTTTTTTTT. Encoded protein: CASSPFFF. V usage is TRBV18 and J usage is TRBJ1-4, with no clear D. The germline V gene encodes CDR1 KGHSH and CDR2 LQKENI. The CDR3 contains 8 residues. Trimming left V 2 bases short and J 17 bases short, with 3 bases between.

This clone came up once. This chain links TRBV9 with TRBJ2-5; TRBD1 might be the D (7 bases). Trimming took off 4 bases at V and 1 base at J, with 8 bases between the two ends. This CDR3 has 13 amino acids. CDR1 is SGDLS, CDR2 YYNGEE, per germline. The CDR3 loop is CASSQGGQETQYF. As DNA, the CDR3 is TGTGCCAGCAGCCAGGGGGGCCAAGAGACCCAGTACTTC.

CDR3 sequence: CAWSQTGRGNTGELFF. The CDR3 DNA reads as TGTGCCTGGAGTCAGACAGGGAGGGGGAACACCGGGGAGCTGTTTTTT. The chain has TRBV30 and TRBJ2-2; tentatively, D is TRBD1 or TRBD2 (7 bases each). CDR3 length equals 16 residues. V was clipped by 2 bases and J by 1 base, with 14 bases between them. The V gene's germline CDR1 is GTSNPN and CDR2 SVGIG (reference sequence).

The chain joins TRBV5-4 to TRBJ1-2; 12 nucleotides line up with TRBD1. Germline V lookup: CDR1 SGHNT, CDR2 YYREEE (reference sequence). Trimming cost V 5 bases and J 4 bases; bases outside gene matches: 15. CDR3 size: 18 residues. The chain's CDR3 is CASRQDPGTGGQGYGYTF. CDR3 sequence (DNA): TGTGCCAGCAGACAAGACCCCGGGACAGGGGGCCAGGGCTATGGCTACACCTTC.

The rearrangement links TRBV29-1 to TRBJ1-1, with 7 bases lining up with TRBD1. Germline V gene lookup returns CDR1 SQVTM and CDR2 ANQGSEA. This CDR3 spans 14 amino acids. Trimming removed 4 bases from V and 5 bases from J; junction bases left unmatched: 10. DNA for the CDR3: TGCAGCGTTGTTAGAGGGGGCGCGGGGACTGAAGCTTTCTTT. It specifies CSVVRGGAGTEAFF.

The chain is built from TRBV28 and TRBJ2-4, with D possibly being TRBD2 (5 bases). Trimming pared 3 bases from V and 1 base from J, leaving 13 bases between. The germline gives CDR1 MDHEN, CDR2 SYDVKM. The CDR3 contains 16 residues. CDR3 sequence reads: CASSFGGSEAKNIQYF. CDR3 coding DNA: TGTGCCAGCAGTTTTGGAGGTAGTGAGGCCAAAAACATTCAGTACTTC.

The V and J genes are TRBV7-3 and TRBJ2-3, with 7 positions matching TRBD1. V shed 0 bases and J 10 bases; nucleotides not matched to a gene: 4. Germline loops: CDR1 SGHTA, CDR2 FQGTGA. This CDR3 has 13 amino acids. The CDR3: CASSLTGDSAQYF. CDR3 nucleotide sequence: TGTGCCAGCAGCTTAACGGGGGACAGCGCGCAGTATTTT. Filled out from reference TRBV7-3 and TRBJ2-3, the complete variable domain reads GAGVSQTPSNKVTEKGKYVELRCDPISGHTALYWYRQSLGQGPEFLIYFQGTGAADDSGLPNDRFFAVRPEGSVSTLKIQRTERGDSAVYLCASSLTGDSAQYFGPGTRLTVL.

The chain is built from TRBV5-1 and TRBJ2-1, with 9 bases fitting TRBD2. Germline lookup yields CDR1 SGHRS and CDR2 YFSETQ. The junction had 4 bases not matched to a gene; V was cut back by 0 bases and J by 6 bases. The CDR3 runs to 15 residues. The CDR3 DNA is TGCGCCAGCAGCTTGGCGGGACTAGCAATCAATGAGCAGTTCTTC. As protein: CASSLAGLAINEQFF.

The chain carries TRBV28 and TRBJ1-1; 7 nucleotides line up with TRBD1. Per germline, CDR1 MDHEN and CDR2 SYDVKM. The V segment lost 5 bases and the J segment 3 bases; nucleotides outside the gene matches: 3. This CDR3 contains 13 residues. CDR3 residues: CASSDRADTEAFF. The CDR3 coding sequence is TGTGCCAGCAGTGACAGGGCGGACACTGAAGCTTTCTTT. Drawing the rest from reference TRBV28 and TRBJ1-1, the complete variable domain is DVKVTQSSRYLVKRTGEKVFLECVQDMDHENMFWYRQDPGLGLRLIYFSYDVKMKEKGDIPEGYSVSREKKERFSLILESASTNQTSMYLCASSDRADTEAFFGQGTRLTVV.